This T cell receptor beta chain comes out of a study of shared clonotypes between healthy human individuals. Overall study findings and caveats: The study's rarefaction showed incomplete sorted-subset sequencing despite large depth.

Each cell subset's genomic DNA was divided evenly among several immunoSEQ plates. The protocol was immunoSEQ multiplex PCR, while the TCRdb copy is restricted to in-frame clones and leaves out a portion. The sample carries approximately 600,000 clones, 90% to 95% recorded once. Naive CD8 cells, CD45RO-negative and positively selected for CCR7, excluded terminally differentiated effector memory CD45RA+ cells. For this clone: Its antigen remains unidentified. One end of the junction does not line up with germline, which may come from a read error.

The CDR3 covers 13 residues. Germline V gives CDR1 SGHNT, CDR2 YYREEE (reference sequence). The sequencing input was naive CD8+ T cells sorted from blood. The chain combines TRBV5-4 with TRBJ2-4, with 7 bases aligning to TRBD1. The receptor comes from a young woman in good health. In nucleotides, the CDR3 is TGTGCCAGCAGCCCATATCGGGGTGACAGGGTAGACTTC. It translates to CASSPYRGDRVDF.